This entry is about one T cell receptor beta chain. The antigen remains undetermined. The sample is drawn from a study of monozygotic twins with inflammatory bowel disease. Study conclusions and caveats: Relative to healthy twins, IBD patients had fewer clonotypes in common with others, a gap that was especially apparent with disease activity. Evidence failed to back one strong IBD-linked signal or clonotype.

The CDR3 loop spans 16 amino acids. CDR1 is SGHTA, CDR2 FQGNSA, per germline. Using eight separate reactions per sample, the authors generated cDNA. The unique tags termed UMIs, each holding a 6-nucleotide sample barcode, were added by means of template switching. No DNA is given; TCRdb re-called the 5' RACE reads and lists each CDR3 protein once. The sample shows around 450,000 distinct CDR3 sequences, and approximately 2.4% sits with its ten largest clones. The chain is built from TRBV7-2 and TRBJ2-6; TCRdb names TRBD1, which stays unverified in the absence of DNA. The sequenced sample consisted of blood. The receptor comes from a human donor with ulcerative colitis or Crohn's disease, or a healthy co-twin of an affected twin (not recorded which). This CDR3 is CASSLGIGAGANVLTF. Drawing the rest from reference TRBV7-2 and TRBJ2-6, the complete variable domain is GAGVSQSPSNKVTEKGKDVELRCDPISGHTALYWYRQSLGQGLEFLIYFQGNSAPDKSGLPSDRFSAERTGGSVSTLTIQRTQQEDSAVYLCASSLGIGAGANVLTFGAGSRLTVL.